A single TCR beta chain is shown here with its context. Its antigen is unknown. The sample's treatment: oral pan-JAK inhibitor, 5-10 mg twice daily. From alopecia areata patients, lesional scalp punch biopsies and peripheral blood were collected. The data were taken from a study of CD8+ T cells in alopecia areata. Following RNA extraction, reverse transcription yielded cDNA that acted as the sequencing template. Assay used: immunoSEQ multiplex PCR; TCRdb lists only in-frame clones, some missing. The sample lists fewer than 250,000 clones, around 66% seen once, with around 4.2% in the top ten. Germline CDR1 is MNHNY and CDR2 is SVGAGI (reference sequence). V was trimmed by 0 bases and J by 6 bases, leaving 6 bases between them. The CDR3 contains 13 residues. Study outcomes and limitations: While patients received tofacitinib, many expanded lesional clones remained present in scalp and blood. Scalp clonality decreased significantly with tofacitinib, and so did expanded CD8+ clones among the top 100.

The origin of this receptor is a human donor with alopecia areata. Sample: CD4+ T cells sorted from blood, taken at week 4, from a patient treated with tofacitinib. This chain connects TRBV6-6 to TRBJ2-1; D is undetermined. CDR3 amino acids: CASSYSSSNEQFF. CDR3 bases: TGTGCCAGCAGTTACTCGAGCAGCAATGAGCAGTTCTTC.